This TCR beta chain is drawn from a study of shared clonotypes between healthy human individuals. Study as a whole: Researchers assigned three CD4 naive, three CD4 memory, two CD8 naive and one CD8 memory plate to each donor.

In the case of this clone: Its cognate antigen is unknown. An end of the junction differs from the germline gene, which may be a read error.

Sorted-subset replicate PCR reactions contained 200 ng DNA, corresponding to approximately 30,000 T cell genomes. Repertoires were generated with immunoSEQ multiplex PCR, while TCRdb's copy carries only in-frame clones and drops some. The sample shows millions of clones, about 94% of them seen only once. This CDR3 comprises 15 residues. Germline V CDR1 and CDR2: SQVTM, ANQGSEA. As defined, naive CD8 cells were CD45RO-negative and positively selected for CCR7, with terminally differentiated effector memory CD45RA+ cells excluded. General observations from the study: Among donors, clonotype sharing was expected to be affected by sequencing depth. Generation probabilities of non-shared clonotypes were lower (relative to those shared by all four donors).

The rearrangement joins TRBV29-1 to TRBJ1-3; D uncertain. The sample comprised naive CD8+ T cells sorted from blood. The sequence was collected from a man younger than 30 in good health. The CDR3 loop reads CSVEGDVEGGNTIYF. As DNA, the CDR3 is TGCAGCGTGGAAGGAGACGTCGAGGGTGGAAACACCATATATTTT.